The rows below give T cell receptor beta chains drawn from one sample of a study of blood T cell repertoires in COVID-19. Repertoires were generated with immunoSEQ multiplex PCR, while TCRdb's copy carries only in-frame clones and drops some. The sample has fewer than 400,000 clones, roughly nine tenths seen once. Sequenced: PBMCs or T cells enriched from blood (not recorded which). These receptors all come from a man aged 55 to 70 who had recovered from COVID-19. Both conserved end residues are part of each CDR3. The D gene is left open where the match is weak. The size of a clone is reported for some rows only, either as once, few or many, or as a class for expanded clones.

TRBJ2-5,.,TRBV29-1,.,TGCAGCGTTGAAGATCCGGGGTACCAAGAGACCCAGTACTTC,CSVEDPGYQETQYF
TRBJ1-1,.,TRBV5-1,.,TGCGCCAGCAGAAAGGACAGTTACACTGAAGCTTTCTTT,CASRKDSYTEAFF
TRBJ2-1,.,TRBV6-5,.,TGTGCCAGCAGGTATAGGCAGCGTCAAAACAATGAGCAGTTCTTC,CASRYRQRQNNEQFF
TRBJ2-1,TRBD1,TRBV7-3,.,TGTGCCAGCAGCTTAATCGCGGGACAGGGTTACAATGAGCAGTTCTTC,CASSLIAGQGYNEQFF
TRBJ2-4,.,TRBV5-4,.,TGTGCCAGCAGCTCTGGTAACAGGCCCGGGAGAGTCATTCAGTACTTC,CASSSGNRPGRVIQYF
TRBJ2-7,TRBD1,TRBV19,.,TGTGCCAGTAGTAAGACTTCGACAGGGGGACTCTACGAGCAGTACTTC,CASSKTSTGGLYEQYF
TRBJ2-1,TRBD2,TRBV28,few,TGTGCCAGCAGTTTGGGACTAGCGGGAAACAATGAGCAGTTCTTC,CASSLGLAGNNEQFF
TRBJ2-3,TRBD2,TRBV7-9,.,TGTGCCAGCACCGGGACTAGCGGGAGCATTAATACGCAGTATTTT,CASTGTSGSINTQYF
TRBJ2-7,TRBD2,TRBV7-8,.,TGTGCCAGCAGCTTAGTGGCCCTCGGACCGGCGGGAGTAACCCACGAGCAGTACTTC,CASSLVALGPAGVTHEQYF
TRBJ2-3,.,TRBV7-3,.,TGTGCCAGCAGCTCAGCGGGTGGGGATACGCAGTATTTT,CASSSAGGDTQYF
TRBJ2-1,TRBD1,TRBV6-6,.,TGTGCCAGCAGCCAACCGGGACAGGGGTCTGCGGGGCAGTTCTTC,CASSQPGQGSAGQFF
TRBJ2-7,.,TRBV5-5,.,TGTGCCAGCAGCTTTCAGGGGACCACGAGCTACGAGCAGTACTTC,CASSFQGTTSYEQYF
TRBJ2-3,.,TRBV19,.,TGTGGGTGCCGAGGCACAGATACGCAGTATTTT,CGCRGTDTQYF
TRBJ2-7,.,TRBV5-1,.,TGCGCCAGCAGTGATTCGGGCACATCAACGGGAGAGCAGTACTTC,CASSDSGTSTGEQYF
TRBJ2-5,TRBD1,TRBV24-1,.,TGTGCCACCAGTGATCCCGGGACAGAAAACCAAGAGACCCAGTACTTC,CATSDPGTENQETQYF